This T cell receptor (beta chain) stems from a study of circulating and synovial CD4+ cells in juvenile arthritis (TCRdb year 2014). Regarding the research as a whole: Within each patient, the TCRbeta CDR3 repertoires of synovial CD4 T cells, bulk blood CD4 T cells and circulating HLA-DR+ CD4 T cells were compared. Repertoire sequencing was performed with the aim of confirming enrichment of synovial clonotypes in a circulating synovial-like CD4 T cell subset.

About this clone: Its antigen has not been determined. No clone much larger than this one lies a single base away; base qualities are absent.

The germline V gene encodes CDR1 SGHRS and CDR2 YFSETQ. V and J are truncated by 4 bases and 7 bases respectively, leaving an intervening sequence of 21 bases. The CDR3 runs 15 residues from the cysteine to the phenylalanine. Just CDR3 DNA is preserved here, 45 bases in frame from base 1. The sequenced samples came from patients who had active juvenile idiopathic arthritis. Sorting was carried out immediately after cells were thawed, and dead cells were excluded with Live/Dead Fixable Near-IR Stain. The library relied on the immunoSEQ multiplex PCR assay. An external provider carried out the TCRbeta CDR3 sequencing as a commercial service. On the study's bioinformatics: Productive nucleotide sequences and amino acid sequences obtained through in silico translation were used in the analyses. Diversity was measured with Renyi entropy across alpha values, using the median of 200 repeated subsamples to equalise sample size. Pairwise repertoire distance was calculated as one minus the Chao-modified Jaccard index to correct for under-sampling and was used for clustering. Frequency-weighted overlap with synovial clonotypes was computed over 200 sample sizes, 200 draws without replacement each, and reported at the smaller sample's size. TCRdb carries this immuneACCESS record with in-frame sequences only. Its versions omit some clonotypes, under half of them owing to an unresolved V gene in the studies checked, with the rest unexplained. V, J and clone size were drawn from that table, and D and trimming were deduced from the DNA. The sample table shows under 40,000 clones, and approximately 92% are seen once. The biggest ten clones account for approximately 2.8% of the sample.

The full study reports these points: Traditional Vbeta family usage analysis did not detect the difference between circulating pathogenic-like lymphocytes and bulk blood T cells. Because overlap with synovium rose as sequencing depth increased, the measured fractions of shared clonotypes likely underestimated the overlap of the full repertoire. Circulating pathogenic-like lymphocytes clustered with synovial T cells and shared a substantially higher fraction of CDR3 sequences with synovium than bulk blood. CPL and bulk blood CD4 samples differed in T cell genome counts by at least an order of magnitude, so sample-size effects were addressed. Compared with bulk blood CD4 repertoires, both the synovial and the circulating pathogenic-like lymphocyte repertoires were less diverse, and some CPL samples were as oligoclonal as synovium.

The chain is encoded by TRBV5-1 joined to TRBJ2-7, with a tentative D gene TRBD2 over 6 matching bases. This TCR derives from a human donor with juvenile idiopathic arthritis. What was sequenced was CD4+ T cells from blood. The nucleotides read TGCGCCAGCAGCACCTCCGGGACTCCTAGGACAGAGCAGTACTTC. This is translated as CASSTSGTPRTEQYF.